The 2 T cell receptor beta chains below all came from one sample that was sequenced in a study of T cell responses to AZD1222 COVID-19 vaccine. Using immunoSEQ multiplex PCR, the repertoire was profiled, and TCRdb retains in-frame clones only, with some absent. The sample consists of approximately 120,000 clones, around 87% of them appearing once. The sequenced sample was peripheral blood, obtained 28 days after the second AZD1222 dose. These receptors were collected from an adult who received the AZD1222 COVID-19 vaccine.

The sample holds one count of this clone. The J gene is TRBJ2-5, the V gene TRBV7-6; no clear D. CDR3 size: 20 residues. The ends were cut back, 3 bases at V and 2 bases at J, with 28 bases in the middle. CDR1 is SGHVS, CDR2 FNYEAQ, per germline. CDR3 nucleotide sequence: TGTGCCAGCAGCTTCACTCCCCCCCATCCACCGGTCCCCTCACAAGAGACCCAGTACTTC. Its protein is CASSFTPPHPPVPSQETQYF.

The chain recombines TRBV9 with TRBJ1-1; unclear D gene. The germline V gene has CDR1 SGDLS and CDR2 YYNGEE. CDR3 length: 15 residues. V was pared by 0 bases and J by 0 bases, with 9 bases between. Here the CDR3 reads CASSVAAGVNTEAFF. CDR3 DNA: TGTGCCAGCAGCGTAGCGGCAGGAGTGAACACTGAAGCTTTCTTT.